Following are 15 T cell receptor beta chains from one sample sequenced in a study of blood T cell repertoires in COVID-19. TCRdb keeps only in-frame clones here, not all; method: immunoSEQ multiplex PCR. The profile shows 150,000 to 200,000 clones, approximately 85% of them singletons. Sequenced material: peripheral blood. These receptor sequences come from a woman aged 50 to 65 with COVID-19, enrolled during active disease.

V usage is TRBV6-6 and J usage is TRBJ2-7; TRBD2 aligns across 9 bases. V lost 0 bases, J lost 0 bases, and 3 bases stayed unmatched. Germline CDR1 MNHNY, CDR2 SVGAGI (reference sequence). The length of the CDR3 is 16 residues. In nucleotides, the CDR3 is TGTGCCAGCAGTTACTCTGGGACTAGCCACTCCTACGAGCAGTACTTC. Its translation: CASSYSGTSHSYEQYF.

V usage is TRBV30 and J usage is TRBJ1-5; TRBD1 aligns across 8 bases. V trimming: 2 bases; J trimming: 2 bases; junction bases outside the gene matches: 8. From germline, CDR1 is GTSNPN and CDR2 SVGIG (reference sequence). This CDR3 is built from 16 residues. In DNA, the CDR3 is TGTGCCTGGAGTAGGAGGGACAGGTGGGGCAATCAGCCCCAGCATTTT. Translating gives CAWSRRDRWGNQPQHF.

The chain links TRBV20-1 to TRBJ2-2; TRBD2 aligns across 12 bases. The junction had 6 bases not matched to a gene; V was cut back by 3 bases and J by 7 bases. Germline V gene sequence: CDR1 DFQATT, CDR2 SNEGSKA (reference sequence). The CDR3 is 15 amino acids. CDR3 sequence reads: CSASLAGGQVGELFF. For the CDR3, the DNA is TGCAGTGCTAGTCTAGCGGGGGGGCAAGTCGGGGAGCTGTTTTTT.

The chain is built from TRBV5-4 and TRBJ2-5; tentative D call: TRBD2 (6 bases). The ends were cut back, 0 bases at V and 5 bases at J, with 17 bases in the middle. From germline, CDR1 is SGHNT and CDR2 YYREEE (reference sequence). The CDR3 runs 16 residues. The CDR3 bases are TGTGCCAGCAGCTTGGCCGGGGGAAGGTTTTGGGAGACCCAGTACTTC. Protein product: CASSLAGGRFWETQYF.

This clone occurred a few times. The V and J genes are TRBV9 and TRBJ1-6, with D perhaps TRBD1 (6 bases). The CDR3 consists of 15 residues. V was pared by 3 bases and J by 2 bases, with 9 bases between. CDR1 SGDLS and CDR2 YYNGEE come from the germline V gene. CDR3 bases: TGTGCCAGCAGCGCAGGGGTCCCCTATAATTCACCCCTCCACTTT. This translates into CASSAGVPYNSPLHF.

The V and J genes are TRBV2 and TRBJ2-2; D might be TRBD2 (6 bases). The germline V gene encodes CDR1 SNHLY and CDR2 FYNNEI. V was trimmed by 4 bases and J by 2 bases, leaving 8 bases between them. The CDR3 is made up of 14 amino acids. CDR3 nucleotide sequence: TGTGCCAGCAGTGGGAGGGTCAACACCGGGGAGCTGTTTTTT. It specifies CASSGRVNTGELFF.

The chain recombines TRBV14 with TRBJ2-5; 10 bases are a match to TRBD2. The CDR3 sequence is 17 residues long. The germline V gene encodes CDR1 SGHDN and CDR2 FVKESK. Germline trimming cut 0 bases from V and 0 bases from J; bases unmatched to any gene: 4. The CDR3 DNA is TGTGCCAGCAGCCAAGATTCGGGACTAGCGTACCAAGAGACCCAGTACTTC. Translation gives CASSQDSGLAYQETQYF.

The genes are TRBV7-9 and TRBJ1-5, with D hard to call. Trimming pared 5 bases from V and 6 bases from J, leaving 11 bases between. In germline, CDR1 is SEHNR, CDR2 FQNEAQ (reference sequence). The CDR3 length is 13 residues. Written as DNA, the CDR3 is TGTGCCAGCAGCCGCCTCTCAGGTCAGCCCCAGCATTTT. Its translation: CASSRLSGQPQHF.

The gene calls are TRBV2 and TRBJ2-2; TRBD2 matches 8 bases. Germline V gives CDR1 SNHLY, CDR2 FYNNEI. V gave up 7 bases and J gave up 4 bases; unmatched junction bases: 5. The CDR3 extends over 14 amino acids. The CDR3 DNA follows: TGTGCCAGCAAGGAGCGGGGGCCCACCGGGGAGCTGTTTTTT. It encodes CASKERGPTGELFF.

This chain connects TRBV30 to TRBJ1-3, with no clear D. The CDR3 is 13 amino acids. The V gene lost 2 bases and the J gene lost 3 bases, with 8 bases spanning the gap. CDR1 and CDR2 from the germline V gene are GTSNPN and SVGIG (reference sequence). The CDR3 nucleotides read TGTGCCTGGAGTTTAGCGGGTGGAAACACCATATATTTT. It codes for CAWSLAGGNTIYF.

The chain recombines TRBV6-6 with TRBJ1-1; D perhaps matches TRBD1 (6 bases). Trimming stripped 5 bases from V and 5 bases from J, with 15 bases between. Per the germline V gene, CDR1 is MNHNY and CDR2 is SVGAGI (reference sequence). The CDR3 runs 14 residues. The CDR3 loop reads CASSVQVGGTEAFF. The CDR3, as DNA: TGTGCCAGCAGTGTACAGGTAGGGGGAACTGAAGCTTTCTTT.

This rearrangement joins TRBV4-2 to TRBJ1-4, with D possibly matching TRBD1 (6 bases). CDR3 length: 14 amino acids. The ends were cut back, 6 bases at V and 8 bases at J, with 16 bases in the middle. Germline CDR1 and CDR2: LGHNA and YNFKEQ. The CDR3 reads CASREVVGTEKLFF. In DNA form, the CDR3 reads TGTGCCAGCAGGGAAGTTGTCGGGACAGAAAAACTGTTTTTT.

This clone was picked up a small number of times. The chain employs TRBV6-5 and TRBJ2-7; the match to TRBD2 covers 10 bases. Germline V gene sequence: CDR1 MNHEY, CDR2 SVGAGI. V was pared by 5 bases and J by 5 bases, with 9 bases of the junction left unmatched. CDR3 length equals 15 residues. DNA of the CDR3: TGTGCCAGCAGTCTTAGCGGGGGGTCCGTCAACGAGCAGTACTTC. As protein: CASSLSGGSVNEQYF.

To note about this clone: Compared with germline, one end of the junction differs, possibly owing to a read error. CDR3 residues: CAWSVGVSDQPQHF. The CDR3 nucleotides are TGTGCCTGGAGTGTAGGTGTTAGCGATCAGCCCCAGCATTTT. J is TRBJ1-5 and V is TRBV30; unclear D gene. The CDR3 runs 14 residues. The germline gives CDR1 GTSNPN, CDR2 SVGIG (reference sequence).

The chain combines TRBV30 with TRBJ2-7; weak D call: TRBD2 (6 bases). The CDR3 is 12 residues long. V was cut by 3 bases and J by 4 bases, with 10 bases left in between. The germline V gene encodes CDR1 GTSNPN and CDR2 SVGIG (reference sequence). CDR3: CAWSGGYYEQYF. The CDR3 DNA is TGTGCCTGGAGCGGGGGTTATTACGAGCAGTACTTC. Looking up the rest from reference TRBV30 and TRBJ2-7 gives the full variable domain: SQTIHQWPATLVQPVGSPLSLECTVEGTSNPNLYWYRQAAGRGLQLLFYSVGIGQISSEVPQNLSASRPQDRQFILSSKKLLLSDSGFYLCAWSGGYYEQYFGPGTRLTVT.